The 11 T cell receptor beta chains presented below share a single source sample, sequenced in a study of blood T cell repertoires in COVID-19. This table comes from immunoSEQ multiplex PCR, and its TCRdb copy is limited to in-frame clones, with some not included. The data contain 150,000 to 200,000 clones, almost 80% of them singletons. Sequencing input: PBMCs or T cells enriched from blood (not recorded which). All receptors come from a woman aged 50 to 60 who had recovered from COVID-19.

This clone was recorded a few times. The CDR3 region is CASSYSHPRQGQKTYNEQFF. CDR3 nucleotide sequence: TGTGCCAGCAGTTACTCGCACCCTCGACAGGGCCAAAAAACCTACAATGAGCAGTTCTTC. This chain joins TRBV6-2 or TRBV6-3 and TRBJ2-1; 7 nucleotides match TRBD1. The trim removed 0 bases at V and 2 bases at J, leaving 16 bases unmatched. This CDR3 region has 20 residues. Germline V gene lookup returns CDR1 MNHEY and CDR2 SVGEGT.

The chain employs TRBV27 and TRBJ2-3, with 7 bases that match TRBD2. V lost 1 base and J lost 3; bases outside the gene matches: 7. The CDR3 length is 16 residues. Per the germline V gene, CDR1 is MNHEY and CDR2 is SMNVEV (reference sequence). DNA of the CDR3: TGTGCCAGCAGTTTATGGGGGAGGGCCGGAACAGATACGCAGTATTTT. Translation: CASSLWGRAGTDTQYF.

The chain combines TRBV10-2 with TRBJ1-2; the D is unclear. CDR3 size: 12 residues. Looked up from germline, CDR1 is WSHSY and CDR2 is SAAADI. The V end lost 6 bases, the J end lost 2 bases, and 7 bases lay between the germline ends. CDR3 residues: CASSGGNYGYTF. The CDR3 DNA reads TGCGCCAGCAGCGGAGGAAACTATGGCTACACCTTC.

The gene calls are TRBV5-1 and TRBJ2-5; 10 bases are a match to TRBD1. The ends lost 3 bases at V and 4 bases at J; junction bases unmatched: 6. The CDR3 runs 15 residues. Germline CDR1 and CDR2: SGHRS and YFSETQ. The CDR3 reads CASSYDRGRGETQYF. The CDR3 region has the DNA TGCGCCAGCAGCTACGACAGGGGGCGCGGAGAGACCCAGTACTTC.

This clone was seen a handful of times. The chain couples TRBV27 to TRBJ1-3; 9 bases agree with TRBD1. Germline V gene lookup returns CDR1 MNHEY and CDR2 SMNVEV (reference sequence). J lost 3 bases, V lost 5 bases, and 8 bases had no gene match. CDR3 length: 16 residues. As DNA, the CDR3 is TGTGCCAGCAGTGCGAAACAGGGGGCCGGTGGAAACACCATATATTTT. Protein product: CASSAKQGAGGNTIYF.

This clone occurred once. V and J are TRBV18 and TRBJ2-7; 7 positions agree with TRBD1. J gave up 2 bases and V 1 base, and 5 bases lay outside the gene matches. The CDR3 totals 15 residues. Looked up from germline, CDR1 is KGHSH and CDR2 is LQKENI. The CDR3 bases are TGTGCCAGCTCACCACAGGGGGCCCAAGCCTACGAGCAGTACTTC. Translation gives CASSPQGAQAYEQYF.

The genes are TRBV7-2 and TRBJ1-3; 7 positions agree with TRBD1. The germline gives CDR1 SGHTA, CDR2 FQGNSA. This CDR3 comprises 16 residues. J was trimmed by 1 base and V by 10 bases; bases with no gene match: 13. As DNA, the CDR3 is TGTGCCATGCGGGCGACAGGGACAAATTCTGGAAACACCATATATTTT. Translated, it gives CAMRATGTNSGNTIYF. Filled out from reference TRBV7-2 and TRBJ1-3, the complete variable domain reads GAGVSQSPSNKVTEKGKDVELRCDPISGHTALYWYRQSLGQGLEFLIYFQGNSAPDKSGLPSDRFSAERTGGSVSTLTIQRTQQEDSAVYLCAMRATGTNSGNTIYFGEGSWLTVV.

This clone appeared once. The CDR3 bases are TGTGCCAGCAGCCAAGATCACAGTTACAATGAGCAGTTCTTC. Translating gives CASSQDHSYNEQFF. The chain combines TRBV3-1 (or the pseudogene TRBV3-2) with TRBJ2-1; D unresolved. The CDR3 consists of 14 residues. CDR1 is LGHDT and CDR2 is YNNKEL in the germline V gene (reference sequence). The V and J ends lost 0 bases and 4 bases respectively, with 7 bases between them.

CDR3 bases: TGTGCCAGCAGCAGAAGGACAGGGAGCCACGAGCAGTACTTC. Protein: CASSRRTGSHEQYF. The chain recombines TRBV5-6 with TRBJ2-7, with TRBD1 matching 8 bases. Germline values: CDR1 SGHDT, CDR2 YYEEEE. This CDR3 region has 14 residues. The V and J ends lost 4 bases and 5 bases, in that order; junction bases with no gene match: 8.

The chain joins TRBV9 to TRBJ2-3; 7 bases are shared with TRBD2. Trimming took 3 bases from V and 2 from J; bases not matched to a gene: 6. CDR1 is SGDLS and CDR2 is YYNGEE in the germline V gene. This CDR3 has 15 residues. The CDR3 DNA is TGTGCCAGCAGCGCCGTCCTAGCGGCCACAGATACGCAGTATTTT. Residues: CASSAVLAATDTQYF.

V is TRBV28 and J is TRBJ2-2, with unresolved D. V was cut by 6 bases and J by 4 bases, with 15 bases left in between. CDR3 length: 15 amino acids. Germline V gene lookup returns CDR1 MDHEN and CDR2 SYDVKM. The CDR3 loop reads CASRPTVLVTGELFF. CDR3 DNA sequence: TGTGCCAGCAGACCCACCGTTCTAGTCACCGGGGAGCTGTTTTTT. Drawing the rest from reference TRBV28 and TRBJ2-2, the complete variable domain is DVKVTQSSRYLVKRTGEKVFLECVQDMDHENMFWYRQDPGLGLRLIYFSYDVKMKEKGDIPEGYSVSREKKERFSLILESASTNQTSMYLCASRPTVLVTGELFFGEGSRLTVL.